These 2 T cell receptor beta chains originate from one sample sequenced in a study of T cell responses to AZD1222 COVID-19 vaccine. Sequencing used immunoSEQ multiplex PCR; TCRdb keeps in-frame clones, though not all of them. The repertoire holds about 130,000 clones, 85% to 95% seen once, with roughly 6.6% in the top ten. Here the sequenced sample was peripheral blood, taken on day 0 of AZD1222 vaccination. All receptors come from an adult in good health.

V is TRBV4-2 and J is TRBJ2-1; 8 bases are a match to TRBD2. This CDR3 contains 14 residues. CDR1 is LGHNA, CDR2 YNFKEQ, per germline. V lost 5 bases, J lost 3 bases, and 3 bases stayed unmatched. The DNA of the CDR3 is TGTGCCAGCAGCTATAGCGGGGACTACAATGAGCAGTTCTTC. This gives the protein CASSYSGDYNEQFF.

The chain couples TRBV29-1 to TRBJ1-1; D is uncertain. CDR1 and CDR2 from the germline V gene are SQVTM and ANQGSEA. The germline V and J ends were trimmed by 4 bases and 2 bases, with 2 bases remaining between them. The CDR3 spans 10 residues. As DNA, the CDR3 is TGCAGCGTTGGAAACACTGAAGCTTTCTTT. Translating gives CSVGNTEAFF.